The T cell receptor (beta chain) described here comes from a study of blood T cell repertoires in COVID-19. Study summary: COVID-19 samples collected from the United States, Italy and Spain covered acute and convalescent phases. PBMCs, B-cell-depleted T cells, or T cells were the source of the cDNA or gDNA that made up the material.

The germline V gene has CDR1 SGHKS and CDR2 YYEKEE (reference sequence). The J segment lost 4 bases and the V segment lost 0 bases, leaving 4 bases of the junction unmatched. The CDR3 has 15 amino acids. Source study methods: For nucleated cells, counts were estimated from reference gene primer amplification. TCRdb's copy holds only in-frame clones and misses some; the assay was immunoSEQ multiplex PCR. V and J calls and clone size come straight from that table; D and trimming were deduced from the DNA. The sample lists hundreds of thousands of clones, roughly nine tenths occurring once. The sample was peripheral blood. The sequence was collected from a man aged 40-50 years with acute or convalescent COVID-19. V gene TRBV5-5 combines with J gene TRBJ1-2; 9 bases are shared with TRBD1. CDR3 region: CASSLAGQGGYGYTF. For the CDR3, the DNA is TGTGCCAGCAGCTTGGCGGGACAGGGAGGCTATGGCTACACCTTC.